These T cell receptor beta chains were read from a single sample in a study of T-cell reconstitution after alpha-beta-depleted transplantation in children. Via MiXCR, TCRdb re-called the PCR reads, giving one row per CDR3 protein. The sample contains around 680,000 distinct CDR3 sequences, around 17% of which appear only once. Sequencing was performed on PBMCs from the stem cell graft donor, taken from the stem cell graft. All receptors derive from a human donor who donated a stem cell graft to a child with acute myeloid leukemia. CDR3s include the opening cysteine and the closing phenylalanine or tryptophan.

V gene	J gene	CDR3 protein
TRBV4-3	TRBJ1-2	CASSPGKGLYGWTF
TRBV28	TRBJ2-2	CASSLLAGGLNTGELFF
TRBV25-1	TRBJ1-2	CASSRETSYGYTF
TRBV4-1	TRBJ1-1	CASSQLGGGPEAFF
TRBV4-3	TRBJ1-1	CASSEDTGPGEAFF
TRBV10-1	TRBJ2-3	CASSGRGWTDTQYF
TRBV29-1	TRBJ2-3	CSVAGGNTDTQYF
TRBV11-2	TRBJ2-5	CASSLPGVETQYF
TRBV2	TRBJ1-5	CASSAEGRYQPQHF
TRBV12-3/TRBV12-4	TRBJ1-5	CASSLEGVGYSNQPQHF
TRBV20-1	TRBJ1-3	CSAGALTGTGINTIYF
TRBV11-2	TRBJ2-2	CASSQRTGTGELFF
TRBV7-2	TRBJ2-3	CASSSQQGATDTQYF
TRBV27	TRBJ2-6	CASSTLGLIPDSGANVLTF
TRBV12-3/TRBV12-4	TRBJ2-7	CASSWTGGGAVYEQYF
TRBV20-1	TRBJ2-5	CSARDLRGMETQYF
TRBV20-1	TRBJ2-1	CSPLFTGEQFF
TRBV18	TRBJ1-5	CASSLGQGHQPQHF
TRBV29-1	TRBJ2-7	CSVAGIAPYEQYF
TRBV4-3	TRBJ2-1	CASSQEAGPQGGYNEQFF
TRBV20-1	TRBJ2-3	CSPSPWEDTQYF
TRBV28	TRBJ2-2	CASSFSGWDTGELFF
TRBV7-2	TRBJ1-1	CASSAQLPGTEAFF
TRBV20-1	TRBJ2-3	CSALAGDTDTQYF
TRBV5-4	TRBJ1-6	CASSLEEGTALGSPLHF
TRBV13	TRBJ2-1	CASSPGVGGNNEQFF
TRBV5-1	TRBJ2-7	CASKHLQGNYEQYF
TRBV24-1	TRBJ1-2	CATSPGSRTALLF
TRBV20-1	TRBJ2-5	CSAPGSRIWQGETQYF
TRBV20-1	TRBJ1-1	CSASKGVDTEAFF
TRBV20-1	TRBJ2-1	CSATPLGQEFSYNEQFF
TRBV10-3	TRBJ2-5	CAISEGLAGAQETQYF
TRBV20-1	TRBJ1-5	CSAVRVLNQPQHF
TRBV4-3	TRBJ1-1	CASSQEGQGWDTEAFF
TRBV7-9	TRBJ2-1	CASSLLVNEQFF
TRBV12-3/TRBV12-4	TRBJ1-3	CASRQTAGNTIYF
TRBV20-1	TRBJ2-5	CSASTGVLQETQYF
TRBV15	TRBJ1-1	CATSRDSTGLGTEAFF
TRBV6-6	TRBJ1-1	CASNSKGTEAFF
TRBV5-1	TRBJ1-3	CASSLMTQEDGNTIYF
TRBV12-3/TRBV12-4	TRBJ1-6	CATLAGGVYSPLHF
TRBV19	TRBJ1-5	CASSKTGGLNQPQHF
TRBV12-3/TRBV12-4	TRBJ1-1	CASKGQGDTEAFF
TRBV25-1	TRBJ2-1	CASSESGDEQFF
TRBV20-1	TRBJ2-3	CSARETGSTDTQYF